This entry is about one T cell receptor (beta chain). Germline lookup yields CDR1 KGHSH and CDR2 LQKENI. This CDR3 is built from 15 residues. The ends lost 4 bases at V and 2 bases at J; junction bases unmatched: 5. Survey-level TCR beta sequencing used the immunoSEQ assay. Sequenced by immunoSEQ multiplex PCR; TCRdb stores in-frame clones only, minus some. The sample includes approximately 70,000 clones, 90% to 95% of them seen just once. This chain uses TRBV18 with TRBJ2-3, with 8 bases lining up with TRBD1. The clonotype comes from a man between 40 and 49 years old with rheumatoid arthritis. Input material: PBMCs. The CDR3 reads CASSRGQVPTDTQYF. CDR3 in DNA: TGTGCCAGCTCACGGGGACAGGTCCCCACAGATACGCAGTATTTT.